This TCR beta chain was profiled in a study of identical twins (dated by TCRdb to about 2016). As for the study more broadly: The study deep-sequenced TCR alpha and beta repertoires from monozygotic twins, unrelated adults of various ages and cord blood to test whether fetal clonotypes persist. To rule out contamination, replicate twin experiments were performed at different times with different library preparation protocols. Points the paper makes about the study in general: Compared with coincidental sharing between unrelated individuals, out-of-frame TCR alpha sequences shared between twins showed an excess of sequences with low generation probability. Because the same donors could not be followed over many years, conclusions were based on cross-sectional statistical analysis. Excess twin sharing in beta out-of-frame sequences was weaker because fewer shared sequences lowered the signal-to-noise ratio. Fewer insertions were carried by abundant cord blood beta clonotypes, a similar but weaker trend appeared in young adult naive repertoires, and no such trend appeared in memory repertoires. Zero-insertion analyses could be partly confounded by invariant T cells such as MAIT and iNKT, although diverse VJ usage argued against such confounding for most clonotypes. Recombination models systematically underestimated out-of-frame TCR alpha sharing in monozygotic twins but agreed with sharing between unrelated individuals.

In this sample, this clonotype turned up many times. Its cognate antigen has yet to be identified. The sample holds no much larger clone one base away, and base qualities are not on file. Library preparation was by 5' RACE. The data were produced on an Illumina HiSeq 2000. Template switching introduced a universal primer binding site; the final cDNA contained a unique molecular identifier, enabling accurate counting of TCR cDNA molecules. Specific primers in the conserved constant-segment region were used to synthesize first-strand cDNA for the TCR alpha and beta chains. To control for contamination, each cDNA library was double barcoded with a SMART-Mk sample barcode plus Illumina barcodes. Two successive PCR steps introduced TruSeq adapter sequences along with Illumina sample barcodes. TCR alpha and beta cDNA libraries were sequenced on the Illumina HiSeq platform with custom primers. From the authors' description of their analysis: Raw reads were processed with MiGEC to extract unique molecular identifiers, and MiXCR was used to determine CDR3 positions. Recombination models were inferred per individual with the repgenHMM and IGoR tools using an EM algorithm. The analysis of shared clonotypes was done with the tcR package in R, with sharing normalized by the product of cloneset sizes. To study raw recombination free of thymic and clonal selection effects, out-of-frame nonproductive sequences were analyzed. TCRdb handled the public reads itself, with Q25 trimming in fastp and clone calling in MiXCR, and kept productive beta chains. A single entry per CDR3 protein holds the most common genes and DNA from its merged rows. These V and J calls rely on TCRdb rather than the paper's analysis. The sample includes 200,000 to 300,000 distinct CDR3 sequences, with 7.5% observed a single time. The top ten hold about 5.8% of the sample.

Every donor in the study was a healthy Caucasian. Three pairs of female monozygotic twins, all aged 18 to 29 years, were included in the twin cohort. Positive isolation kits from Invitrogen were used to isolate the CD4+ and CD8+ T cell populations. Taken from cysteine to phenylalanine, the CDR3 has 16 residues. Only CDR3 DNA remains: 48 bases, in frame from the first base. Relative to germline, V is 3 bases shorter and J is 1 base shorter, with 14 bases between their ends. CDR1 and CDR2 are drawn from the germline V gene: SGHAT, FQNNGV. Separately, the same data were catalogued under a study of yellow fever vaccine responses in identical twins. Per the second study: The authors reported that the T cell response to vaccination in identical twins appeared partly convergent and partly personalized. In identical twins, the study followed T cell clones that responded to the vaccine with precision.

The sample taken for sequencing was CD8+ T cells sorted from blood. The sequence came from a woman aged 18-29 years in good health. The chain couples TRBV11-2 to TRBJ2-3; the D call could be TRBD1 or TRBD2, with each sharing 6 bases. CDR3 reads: CASSFNWGARTDTQYF. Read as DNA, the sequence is TGTGCCAGCAGCTTCAACTGGGGGGCGCGCACAGATACGCAGTATTTT.